This TCR beta chain was profiled in a study of beta chain features in type 1 diabetes. Background on the study: Sorted cells numbering around 100,000,000 were examined across all samples. Study-wide results and caveats: Patients with Type 1 diabetes showed moderately but significantly shorter TCRB CDR3s in all four CD4+ subsets. The naive, central memory and Treg TCRB repertoires of patients appeared to be more similar to one another than those of healthy donors. Junctions at VDJ sites from type 1 diabetes patients had fewer insertions and more deletions.

Expressed TCRB transcripts were sequenced because the isolated RNA had all been reverse transcribed beforehand. Repertoires were generated with immunoSEQ multiplex PCR, while TCRdb's copy carries only in-frame clones and drops some. This sample has some 270,000 clones, with about a tenth found just once. After removal of 8 bases from V and 7 bases from J, the junction contained 11 bases not matched to a gene. The length of the CDR3 is 14 residues. The germline V gene has CDR1 MDHEN and CDR2 SYDVKM. Comment on this clone: Its antigen is not known.

Per donor, one heparinised blood draw averaged roughly 110 mL. This chain links TRBV28 with TRBJ1-2, with TRBD1 identical over 9 bases. The receptor was isolated from a young man with type 1 diabetes. Input material: naive CD4+ T cells from blood. The CDR3 region has the DNA TGTGCCAGCGGAGAGGACAGGGGCGACATTGGCTACACCTTC. It codes for CASGEDRGDIGYTF.